This TCR beta chain was recovered during a study of long-term antiretroviral therapy in people with HIV. Across the whole study: By about a decade, the earliest samples predate the 2015 immediate-ART recommendation. Findings and caveats of the study: On ART adherence, viral resistance or therapy changes, no data were available. The repertoire was dominated at all time points by clones expanded before ART.

V lost 7 bases, J lost 2 bases, and 15 bases lay in between. CDR1 is SGHVS, CDR2 FNYEAQ, per germline. The CDR3 sequence is 14 residues long. Two or more post-ART PBMC samples, plus at least one pre-ART sample, were available for each donor. Researchers report immunoSEQ v3.0 was run at survey level. Repertoires were generated with immunoSEQ multiplex PCR, while TCRdb's copy carries only in-frame clones and drops some. The table includes 17,000 or so clones, 75% to 85% detected once. Worth noting for this clone: The target antigen is unknown.

Sequencing was performed on unsorted PBMCs, taken 0.3 years before starting antiretroviral therapy. The chain links TRBV7-6 to TRBJ2-7; D is possibly TRBD1 or TRBD2 (5 bases each). The receptor was isolated from a man between 45 and 60 years old with HIV. CDR3 loop: CASTPERGPYEQYF. DNA for the CDR3: TGTGCCAGCACCCCGGAAAGGGGACCCTACGAGCAGTACTTC.